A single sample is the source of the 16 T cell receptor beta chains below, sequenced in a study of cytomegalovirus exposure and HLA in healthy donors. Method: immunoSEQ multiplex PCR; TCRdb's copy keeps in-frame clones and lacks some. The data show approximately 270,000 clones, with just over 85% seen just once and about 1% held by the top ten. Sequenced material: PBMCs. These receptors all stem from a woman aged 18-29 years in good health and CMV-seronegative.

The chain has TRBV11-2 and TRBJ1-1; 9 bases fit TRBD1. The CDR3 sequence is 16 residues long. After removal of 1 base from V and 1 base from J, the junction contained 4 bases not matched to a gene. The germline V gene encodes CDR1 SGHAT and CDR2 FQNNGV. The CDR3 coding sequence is TGTGCCAGCAGCTTAGTGCTGGGACAGGGGAACACTGAAGCTTTCTTT. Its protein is CASSLVLGQGNTEAFF.

The CDR3 DNA follows: TGCAGCGTTGAGTCGGGAGGGGCGGCAGATACGCAGTATTTT. This sequence encodes CSVESGGAADTQYF. The V and J genes are TRBV29-1 and TRBJ2-3, with 8 bases that match TRBD2. Germline V lookup: CDR1 SQVTM, CDR2 ANQGSEA. The junction had 6 bases not matched to a gene; V was cut back by 3 bases and J by 4 bases. The CDR3 runs 14 residues.

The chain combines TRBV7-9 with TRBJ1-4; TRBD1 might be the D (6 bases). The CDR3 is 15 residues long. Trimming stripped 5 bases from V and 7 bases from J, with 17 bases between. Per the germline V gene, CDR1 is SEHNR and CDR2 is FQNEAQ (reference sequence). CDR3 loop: CASSHLEQGGEKLFF. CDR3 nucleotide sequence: TGTGCCAGCAGCCACCTTGAACAGGGCGGTGAAAAACTGTTTTTT.

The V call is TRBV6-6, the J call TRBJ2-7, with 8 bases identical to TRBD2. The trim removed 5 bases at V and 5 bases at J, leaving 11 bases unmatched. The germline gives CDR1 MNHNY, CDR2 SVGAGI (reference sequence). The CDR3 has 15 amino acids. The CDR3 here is CASSPRGAGVNEQYF. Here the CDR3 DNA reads TGTGCCAGCAGTCCCCGGGGAGCGGGGGTTAACGAGCAGTACTTC.

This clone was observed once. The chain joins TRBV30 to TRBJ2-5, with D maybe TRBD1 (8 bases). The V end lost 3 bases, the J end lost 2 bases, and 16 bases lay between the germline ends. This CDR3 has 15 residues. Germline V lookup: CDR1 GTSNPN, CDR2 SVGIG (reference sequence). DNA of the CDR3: TGTGCCTGGAGCTCCTACAGGGGGGGACAAGAGACCCAGTACTTC. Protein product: CAWSSYRGGQETQYF.

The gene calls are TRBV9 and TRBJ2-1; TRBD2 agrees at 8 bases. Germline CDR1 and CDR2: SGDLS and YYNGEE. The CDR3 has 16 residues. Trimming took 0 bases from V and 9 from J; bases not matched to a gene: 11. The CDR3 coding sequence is TGTGCCAGCAGCGTAGTACCCAGCGGGGGAAAGGGTGAGCAGTTCTTC. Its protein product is CASSVVPSGGKGEQFF.

The DNA for the CDR3 is TGTGCCAGCAGCTTAGATTCGCAGGGTAACTATGGCTACACCTTC. Amino acid sequence: CASSLDSQGNYGYTF. This chain links TRBV11-2 with TRBJ1-2; tentatively, D is TRBD1 (5 bases). The germline gives CDR1 SGHAT, CDR2 FQNNGV. This CDR3 region has 15 residues. V lost 0 bases, J lost 1 base, and 9 bases lay in between. Based on the CDR3 plus reference TRBV11-2 and TRBJ1-2, the full variable domain is EAGVAQSPRYKIIEKRQSVAFWCNPISGHATLYWYQQILGQGPKLLIQFQNNGVVDDSQLPKDRFSAERLKGVDSTLKIQPAKLEDSAVYLCASSLDSQGNYGYTFGSGTRLTVV.

CDR3 DNA sequence: TGTGCCAGCAGCTTAGAGGCGGACTGGGAGGGCAGCTCCTACGAGCAGTACTTC. It specifies CASSLEADWEGSSYEQYF. V usage is TRBV7-8 and J usage is TRBJ2-7; the match to TRBD2 covers 7 bases. CDR3 size: 18 residues. Germline loops: CDR1 SGHVS, CDR2 FQNEAQ. V shed 1 base and J 0 bases; nucleotides not matched to a gene: 12.

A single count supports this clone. DNA of the CDR3: TGCAGTGCTAGCCTTGATACGCAGTATTTT. Its translation is CSASLDTQYF. The V call is TRBV20-1, the J call TRBJ2-3; D is unresolved. V shed 3 bases and J shed 6 bases, with 4 bases lying between them. CDR3 length equals 10 residues. Germline CDR1 and CDR2: DFQATT and SNEGSKA (reference sequence).

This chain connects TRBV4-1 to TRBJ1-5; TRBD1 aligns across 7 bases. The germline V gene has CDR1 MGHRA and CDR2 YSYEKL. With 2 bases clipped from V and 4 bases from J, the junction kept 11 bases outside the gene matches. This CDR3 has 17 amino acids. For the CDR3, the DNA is TGCGCCAGCAGCCAACCCTCTACAGGGGATGGGAATCAGCCCCAGCATTTT. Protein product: CASSQPSTGDGNQPQHF.

CDR3 protein: CASSLWGQGKGNTIYF. The CDR3, as DNA: TGTGCCAGCAGCTTATGGGGACAGGGAAAAGGAAACACCATATATTTT. The J gene is TRBJ1-3, the V gene TRBV7-6; 9 bases are a match to TRBD1. Trimming at V came to 2 bases and at J to 4 bases, leaving 6 bases not matched to a gene. Germline values: CDR1 SGHVS, CDR2 FNYEAQ. This CDR3 is 16 amino acids long. The full variable domain, in which reference TRBV7-6 and TRBJ1-3 provide the parts outside the CDR3, is GAGVSQSPRYKVTKRGQDVALRCDPISGHVSLYWYRQALGQGPEFLTYFNYEAQQDKSGLPNDRFSAERPEGSISTLTIQRTEQRDSAMYRCASSLWGQGKGNTIYFGEGSWLTVV.

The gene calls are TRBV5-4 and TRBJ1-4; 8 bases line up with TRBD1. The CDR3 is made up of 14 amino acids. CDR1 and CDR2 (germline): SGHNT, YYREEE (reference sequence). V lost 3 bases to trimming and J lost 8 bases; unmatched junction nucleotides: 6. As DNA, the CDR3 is TGTGCCAGCAGCTCGCTGGACAGGGACGAAAAACTGTTTTTT. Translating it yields CASSSLDRDEKLFF.

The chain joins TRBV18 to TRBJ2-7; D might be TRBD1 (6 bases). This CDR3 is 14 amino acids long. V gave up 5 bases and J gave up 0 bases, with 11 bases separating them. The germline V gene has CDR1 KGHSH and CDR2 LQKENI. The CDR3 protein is CASSADRSSYEQYF. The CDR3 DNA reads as TGTGCCAGCTCAGCCGACAGGAGCTCCTACGAGCAGTACTTC.

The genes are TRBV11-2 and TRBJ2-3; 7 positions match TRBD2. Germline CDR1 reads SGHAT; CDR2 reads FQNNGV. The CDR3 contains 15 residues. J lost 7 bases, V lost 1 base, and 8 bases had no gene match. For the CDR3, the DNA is TGTGCCAGCAGCTTAGGTCTAGCGGATCGGAATACGCAGTATTTT. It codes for CASSLGLADRNTQYF.

The DNA for the CDR3 is TGTGCCAGCAGTGCAGGGGGGAATGAAAAACTGTTTTTT. Encoded protein: CASSAGGNEKLFF. The gene calls are TRBV2 and TRBJ1-4; the match to TRBD1 covers 7 bases. This CDR3 comprises 13 residues. Germline values: CDR1 SNHLY, CDR2 FYNNEI. The ends lost 4 bases at V and 5 bases at J; junction bases unmatched: 1.

The DNA of the CDR3 is TGTGCCAGCAGTTACTACTCCGGACAGAACTATGGCTACACCTTC. Protein sequence: CASSYYSGQNYGYTF. This chain links TRBV6-6 with TRBJ1-2; tentatively, D is TRBD1 (6 bases). The CDR3 loop spans 15 amino acids. V gave up 1 base and J gave up 2 bases, with 11 bases separating them. Germline V gene sequence: CDR1 MNHNY, CDR2 SVGAGI (reference sequence).